Sequencing of this T cell receptor beta chain was carried out in a study of neoadjuvant anti-PD-1 for oral cavity cancer. The germline gives CDR1 LNHDA, CDR2 SQIVND (reference sequence). CDR3 length: 19 amino acids. V gave up 4 bases and J gave up 1 base, with 20 bases separating them. Most PBMC samples had approximately 480 ng input DNA in six replicates. Here immunoSEQ multiplex PCR was the method, and the copy in TCRdb shows in-frame clones only, minus some. Of 70,000 to 95,000 clones in the sample, 70% to 85% were seen once. With respect to this clone: Its antigen remains unknown.

Study results and caveats: Higher pretreatment Treg/Th17 ratios tracked higher pretreatment blood clonality.

The chain joins TRBV19 to TRBJ2-6, with D perhaps matching TRBD2 (6 bases). Sequences were derived from PBMCs, sampled before nivolumab (anti-PD-1) treatment. The clonotype comes from a person aged 35-79 years with oral cavity squamous cell carcinoma. The CDR3 loop is CASSTLGGRDLSGANVLTF. The CDR3 DNA sequence: TGTGCCAGTAGTACCCTCGGGGGACGAGACCTTTCTGGGGCCAACGTCCTGACTTTC.